This T cell receptor (beta chain) was sequenced for a study of T cell responses to AZD1222 COVID-19 vaccine (dated by TCRdb to the early 2020s). About the study as a whole: AZD1222 recipients with second doses at about 4 weeks or about 12 weeks were pooled, because spike-specific TCR depth and breadth did not differ between schedules. A total of approximately 240 trial participants underwent TCR sequencing, of whom roughly 210 had received two doses of AZD1222 and roughly 26 had received two doses of the MenACWY control vaccine. Trial participants were enrolled into age subgroups of 18-55, 56-69 and 70-plus years, which contained about 150, 27 and 61 TCR-sequenced participants, respectively.

In regard to this clone: This clone's antigen is unknown. No base qualities exist here, and no much larger clone lies one base off it.

The CDR3 regions of human TCRbeta chains were analyzed by immunosequencing. In the original analysis: Repertoire TCRs were checked for matches against a reference library of SARS-CoV-2-specific TCRs that had been generated using the MIRA antigen-specificity platform. Breadth was defined as the fraction of unique TCRs that were SARS-CoV-2-associated. Depth was defined as the fraction of total T cells that were SARS-CoV-2-associated. Using the MIRA data, every spike-specific TCR was mapped to the spike region that the TCR reacted to and assigned to either a CD4 or a CD8 class. Log10-transformed breadth and depth values were compared by one-way ANOVA with Sidak's multiple comparisons tests. TCRdb provides this immuneACCESS table in a form limited to in-frame rearrangements. Some clones are lacking; in checked studies, under half of them reflect an unresolved V gene, and why the rest are absent is not known. The V and J calls and clone size come from that table; D and trimming were worked out from the DNA. Counted in this sample were over 120,000 clones; approximately 93% of them appeared once. 5.1% of the sample belongs to the ten largest clones.

Broader findings and caveats from the paper: The 56-69-year group was small, and its depth increase did not reach significance, likely because of low power. Nearly half of unique spike-specific TCRs reportedly recognized epitopes outside regions mutated in the B.1.351 and B.1.1.7 variants. Participants were mostly white British, with more females than males. The authors suggested clonal diversity may have been underestimated. Conclusions about previously exposed vaccinees are limited because only a handful of AZD1222 recipients were SARS-CoV-2 seropositive at baseline. The vaccine-associated CD4 TCRs covered the entire spike protein, and the dominant responses fell in regions 160-218 and 743-854. Because no day 14 peak-response samples were available, the repertoires could be characterized only after the peak T cell response. After two AZD1222 doses, both the breadth and the depth of spike-specific TCRs were significantly higher than at day 0 and than in MenACWY recipients.

The time point label here, explained by the study, means: baseline before first vaccination. Samples from vaccinated people were obtained from the UK trials COV001 and COV002, which included a single-blind randomized controlled phase 2/3 trial of AZD1222 (ChAdOx1 nCoV-19) in healthy adults. Trial participant PBMC samples were collected at day 0 and day 28 after the second dose for TCRbeta chain sequencing. Reading the germline V gene (reference sequence) gives CDR1 MNHNY and CDR2 SVGAGI. From its cysteine to its phenylalanine, the CDR3 spans 12 amino acids. Only CDR3 DNA is held: 36 bases, read in frame from base 1. The germline ends are 8 bases apart after V is trimmed by 0 bases and J by 9 bases.

Sequencing was performed on peripheral blood, taken on day 0 of AZD1222 vaccination. The rearrangement joined TRBV6-6 to TRBJ1-2; no D segment can be confidently identified. The TCR was taken from an adult in good health. The CDR3 in this case is CASSYSSGSYTF. The sequence in DNA is TGTGCCAGCAGTTACTCTTCAGGAAGCTACACCTTC.